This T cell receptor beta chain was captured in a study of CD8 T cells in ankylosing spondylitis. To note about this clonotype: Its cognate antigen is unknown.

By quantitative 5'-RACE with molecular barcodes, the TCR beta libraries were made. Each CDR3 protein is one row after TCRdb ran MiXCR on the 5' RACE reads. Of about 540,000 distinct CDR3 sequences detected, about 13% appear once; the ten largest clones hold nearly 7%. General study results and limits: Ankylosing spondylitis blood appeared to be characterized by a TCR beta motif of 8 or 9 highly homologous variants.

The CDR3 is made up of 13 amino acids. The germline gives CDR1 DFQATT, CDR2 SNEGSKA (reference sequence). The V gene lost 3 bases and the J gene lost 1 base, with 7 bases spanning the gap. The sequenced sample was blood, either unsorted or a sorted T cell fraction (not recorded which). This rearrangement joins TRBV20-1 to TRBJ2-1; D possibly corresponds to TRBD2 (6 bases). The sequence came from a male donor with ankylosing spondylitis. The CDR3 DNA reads TGCAGTGCTAGCGGGACTTCCTACAATGAGCAGTTCTTC. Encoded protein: CSASGTSYNEQFF.